This T cell receptor beta chain is from a study of identical twins. V shed 5 bases, J shed 4 bases, and the junction held 4 bases outside the gene matches. This CDR3 contains 14 residues. Overall study findings and caveats: Whereas memory repertoires showed no such difference, abundant cord blood beta clonotypes carried fewer insertions.

In regard to this clonotype: Its antigen is currently unknown.

It was template switching that added a universal primer site, and there were unique molecular identifiers on the cDNA. MiXCR, run by TCRdb on the 5' RACE reads, gives a single entry per CDR3 protein. Of over 550,000 distinct CDR3 sequences listed, under 8.5% are singletons. The sample was also linked to a second study, of yellow fever vaccine responses in identical twins.

This chain uses TRBV12-3 or TRBV12-4 with TRBJ2-1; 8 bases map to TRBD1. This receptor was obtained from a woman between 18 and 29 years old in good health. Sequencing used PBMCs. As DNA, the CDR3 is TGTGCCAGCAGTAAGGGACAGGCTTACAATGAGCAGTTCTTC. Amino acid sequence: CASSKGQAYNEQFF.